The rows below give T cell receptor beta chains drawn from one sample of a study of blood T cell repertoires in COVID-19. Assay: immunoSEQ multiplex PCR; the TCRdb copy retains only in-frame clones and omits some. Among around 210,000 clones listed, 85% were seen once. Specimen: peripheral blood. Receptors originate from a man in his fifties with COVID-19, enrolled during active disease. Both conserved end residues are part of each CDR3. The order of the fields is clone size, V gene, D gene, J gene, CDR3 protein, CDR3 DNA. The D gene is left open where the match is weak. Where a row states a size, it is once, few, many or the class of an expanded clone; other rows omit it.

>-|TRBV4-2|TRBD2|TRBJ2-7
CASSPNALLAGGPKNEQYF
TGTGCCAGCAGCCCGAACGCGCTACTAGCGGGGGGGCCCAAGAACGAGCAGTACTTC
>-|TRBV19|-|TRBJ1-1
CASIPASDTEAFF
TGTGCCAGTATCCCCGCATCGGACACTGAAGCTTTCTTT
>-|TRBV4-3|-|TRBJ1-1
CASSLGGGPAEAFF
TGCGCCAGCAGCCTTGGCGGGGGGCCGGCTGAAGCTTTCTTT
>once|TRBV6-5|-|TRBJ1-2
CASSPQGYGYTF
TGTGCCAGCAGCCCACAGGGTTATGGCTACACCTTC
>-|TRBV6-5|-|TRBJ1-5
CASTTGFGQPQHF
TGTGCCAGCACTACAGGGTTCGGTCAGCCCCAGCATTTT
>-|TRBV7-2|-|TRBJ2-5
CASSLDRKETQYF
TGTGCCAGCAGCTTAGACAGGAAAGAGACCCAGTACTTC
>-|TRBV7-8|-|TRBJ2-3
CASSLGARTDTQYF
TGTGCCAGCAGCTTGGGGGCGCGGACAGATACGCAGTATTTT
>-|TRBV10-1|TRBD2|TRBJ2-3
CASSELRGTSTDTQYF
TGCGCCAGCAGTGAGCTGCGGGGGACTAGCACAGATACGCAGTATTTT
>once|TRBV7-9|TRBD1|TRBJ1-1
CASSYQGVNTEAFF
TGTGCCAGCAGCTACCAGGGGGTGAACACTGAAGCTTTCTTT
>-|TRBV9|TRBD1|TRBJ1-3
CASSGGQGRLGGNTIYF
TGTGCCAGCAGCGGGGGACAGGGAAGGTTAGGGGGAAACACCATATATTTT